This entry lists 25 T cell receptor beta chains sequenced from one sample in a study of CD8+CD57+ T cells in acquired aplastic anemia. Individuals selected for sequencing had exhibited CD8+CD57+ cell expansion on flow cytometry. Profiling that covered TCR beta VDJ and CDR3 relied on genomic DNA as its template. TCRdb ran MiXCR on the reads and lists one entry per CDR3 protein. Here the sample spans more than 200,000 distinct CDR3 sequences, less than 60% being singletons. Material: sorted CD4+, CD8+, or CD8+CD57+ T cells (not recorded which) from PBMCs. These receptors came from a human donor with aplastic anemia.

This rearrangement joins TRBV20-1 to TRBJ1-3; no clear D gene. The ends were cut back, 3 bases at V and 4 bases at J, with 13 bases in the middle. The CDR3 runs 14 residues. The germline CDR1 and CDR2 sequences are DFQATT and SNEGSKA (reference sequence). The CDR3 DNA follows: TGCAGTGCTAGCGAAGTGGGCAGGGGAAACACCATATATTTT. Amino acid sequence: CSASEVGRGNTIYF.

DNA for the CDR3: TGCAGTGCTAGAGATGAGGGATCGAACACTGAAGCTTTCTTT. Amino acids: CSARDEGSNTEAFF. The V call is TRBV20-1, the J call TRBJ1-1; D gene unclear. With 0 bases removed from V and 1 base from J, the gap between germline ends came to 9 bases. This CDR3 is 14 amino acids long. CDR1 and CDR2 (germline): DFQATT, SNEGSKA (reference sequence).

This clonotype was observed many times. The CDR3 is CASSGGQVYGYTF. The CDR3 DNA reads TGCGCCAGCAGCGGAGGACAAGTCTATGGCTACACCTTC. V and J are TRBV5-1 and TRBJ1-2; the D gene is possibly TRBD1 (5 bases). The V gene's germline CDR1 is SGHRS and CDR2 YFSETQ. Trimming stripped 4 bases from V and 4 bases from J, with 11 bases between. The CDR3 loop spans 13 amino acids.

For this clonotype: One junction end does not reproduce the germline sequence, and a read error may be involved. The CDR3 spells CSATQGAVDQPRHF. DNA for the CDR3: TGCAGCGCCACACAGGGAGCGGTCGATCAGCCCCGGCATTTT. The chain is built from TRBV29-1 and TRBJ1-5; D may be TRBD1 (6 bases). CDR3 length: 14 residues. The V gene's germline CDR1 is SQVTM and CDR2 ANQGSEA.

This clonotype has more than one count but fewer than ten. The rearrangement links TRBV4-1 to TRBJ2-4, with D uncertain. V was shortened by 1 base and J by 2 bases, with 9 bases between the two germline ends. CDR3 length: 15 amino acids. Per germline, CDR1 MGHRA and CDR2 YSYEKL. The DNA for the CDR3 is TGCGCCAGCAGCCAAGCAGGCGGATCCAAAAACATTCAGTACTTC. It translates to CASSQAGGSKNIQYF.

V usage is TRBV10-3 and J usage is TRBJ2-5; TRBD2 matches 7 bases. The CDR3 runs 13 residues. Germline V gives CDR1 ENHRY, CDR2 SYGVKD. The chain's CDR3 is CAIGGGGQETQYF. CDR3 DNA sequence: TGTGCAATTGGGGGGGGGGGCCAAGAGACCCAGTACTTC.

Written as DNA, the CDR3 is TGCAGTGCTAGAGATCGGGGGGGGCGCACAGATACGCAGTATTTT. This gives the protein CSARDRGGRTDTQYF. The chain recombines TRBV20-1 with TRBJ2-3, with 8 bases lining up with TRBD2. The V gene end was trimmed by 0 bases and the J gene end by 1 base; junction bases not matched to a gene: 3. Germline V gene lookup returns CDR1 DFQATT and CDR2 SNEGSKA (reference sequence). This CDR3 is 15 amino acids long.

A remark on this clonotype: A much larger clone is a single base away; this may be a read error. Given the absence of the conserved phenylalanine or tryptophan at the CDR3 end, a read error is likely. This rearrangement joins TRBV20-1 to TRBJ1-5, with 7 bases matching TRBD1. V lost 2 bases, J lost 1 base, and 5 bases stayed unmatched. The CDR3 is 15 amino acids. Germline CDR1 and CDR2: DFQATT and SNEGSKA (reference sequence). The CDR3 reads CSARLQGWSNQPQHL. DNA for the CDR3: TGCAGTGCTAGACTACAGGGGTGGAGCAATCAGCCCCAGCATCTT.

The chain has TRBV4-3 and TRBJ2-2, with D unresolved. The CDR3 runs 15 residues. Trimming pared 0 bases from V and 2 bases from J, leaving 7 bases between. The germline CDR1 and CDR2 sequences are LGHNA and YSLEER. The CDR3 DNA reads TGCGCCAGCAGCCAAGAGGCGACAAACACCGGGGAGCTGTTTTTT. Amino acids: CASSQEATNTGELFF.

The V gene is TRBV20-1, the J gene TRBJ2-7; D perhaps matches TRBD1 (6 bases). Germline lookup yields CDR1 DFQATT and CDR2 SNEGSKA (reference sequence). Trimming left V 3 bases short and J 0 bases short, with 9 bases between. CDR3 length: 13 residues. The CDR3 loop is CSASRTDSYEQYF. The CDR3 DNA sequence: TGCAGTGCTAGCCGGACAGACTCCTACGAGCAGTACTTC.

This clonotype was seen at least ten times. The chain is built from TRBV5-1 and TRBJ1-4; D gene uncertain. The V gene lost 3 bases and the J gene lost 1 base, with 13 bases spanning the gap. CDR3 size: 16 residues. In germline, CDR1 is SGHRS, CDR2 YFSETQ. This CDR3 is CASSSGPSGTNEKLFF. Here the CDR3 DNA reads TGCGCCAGCAGCTCTGGCCCATCGGGAACTAATGAAAAACTGTTTTTT.

Points on this clonotype: Here the CDR3 omits its conserved ending phenylalanine or tryptophan, so a read error is the likely source. The DNA is omitted, as the CDR3 cannot be located on it reliably, and the CDR3 follows TCRdb's listing. The V call is TRBV6-2 or TRBV6-3, the J call TRBJ2-7; no DNA check was done on the table's D call, TRBD2. Germline values: CDR1 MNHEY, CDR2 SVGEGT. The CDR3 contains 9 residues when both ends are counted. The chain's CDR3 is CASSPLLAG.

Remarks on this clonotype: A read error may explain this, as a much larger clone is one base away. The chain combines TRBV7-2 with TRBJ2-2, with D possibly being TRBD2 (6 bases). CDR1 is SGHTA, CDR2 FQGNSA, per germline. V was trimmed by 5 bases and J by 4 bases, leaving 11 bases between them. The CDR3 is 14 residues long. The CDR3 spells CASSRGLSTGELFF. The CDR3 nucleotides are TGTGCCAGCAGCCGGGGACTGAGCACCGGGGAGCTGTTTTTT.

The chain joins TRBV2 to TRBJ2-1; 8 positions match TRBD1. The CDR3 is made up of 15 amino acids. CDR1 and CDR2 from the germline V gene are SNHLY and FYNNEI. V was pared by 5 bases and J by 5 bases, with 8 bases of the junction left unmatched. CDR3 sequence reads: CASSRLTGVNNEQFF. CDR3 nucleotides: TGTGCCAGCAGTCGATTGACAGGGGTCAACAATGAGCAGTTCTTC.

The chain recombines TRBV19 with TRBJ2-7; TRBD1 matches at 7 bases. Trimming took 4 bases from V and 3 from J; bases not matched to a gene: 6. CDR1 is LNHDA and CDR2 is SQIVND in the germline V gene (reference sequence). This CDR3 region has 14 residues. The DNA for the CDR3 is TGTGCCAGTAGTAAAGGGCAGGGGGACTACGAGCAGTACTTC. Its translation is CASSKGQGDYEQYF.

This clonotype was seen ten or more times. CDR3 DNA: TGTGCCAGCCAAGCAGGGTATGGCTACACCTTC. It yields the protein CASQAGYGYTF. The chain has TRBV14 and TRBJ1-2; possibly TRBD1 for D (5 bases). Germline V gene data show CDR1 as SGHDN and CDR2 as FVKESK. V shed 8 bases and J shed 5 bases, with 9 bases lying between them. The length of the CDR3 is 11 residues.

With respect to this clonotype: A much more abundant neighbour one base away suggests this may be a read error. The rearrangement links TRBV5-8 to TRBJ2-7; D possibly corresponds to TRBD1 (6 bases). The CDR3 is made up of 11 amino acids. Germline V gene sequence: CDR1 SGHTS, CDR2 YDEGEE. V lost 1 base and J 9 bases, leaving 8 bases between the germline ends. The CDR3 DNA is TGTGCCAGCAGCTTGCGGGACATGCAGTACTTC. Protein product: CASSLRDMQYF.

This clonotype showed up many times. The V and J genes are TRBV20-1 and TRBJ2-7; weak D call: TRBD1 (5 bases). The ends were cut back, 0 bases at V and 2 bases at J, with 17 bases in the middle. The CDR3 contains 16 residues. CDR1 DFQATT and CDR2 SNEGSKA come from the germline V gene (reference sequence). The DNA of the CDR3 is TGCAGTGCTAGAGATTTCGGGCAGGGAAAAACCTACGAGCAGTACTTC. Encoded protein: CSARDFGQGKTYEQYF.

In its sample, this clonotype was seen many times. The chain recombines TRBV6-5 with TRBJ1-5; D may be TRBD1 (6 bases). This CDR3 has 13 amino acids. Germline V gene sequence: CDR1 MNHEY, CDR2 SVGAGI. The V end lost 8 bases, the J end lost 4 bases, and 12 bases lay between the germline ends. The chain's CDR3 is CASGTTPNQPQHF. The CDR3 region has the DNA TGTGCCAGCGGGACAACTCCTAATCAGCCCCAGCATTTT.

This clonotype occurred many times. V and J are TRBV19 and TRBJ2-2, with D perhaps matching TRBD1 (5 bases). V dropped 6 bases and J dropped 8 bases, with 10 bases sitting between them. Germline lookup yields CDR1 LNHDA and CDR2 SQIVND (reference sequence). The CDR3 has 12 amino acids. This CDR3 reads CASRRQRGELFF. The CDR3 DNA is TGTGCCAGTAGAAGACAGCGAGGGGAGCTGTTTTTT.

The chain uses TRBV24-1 and TRBJ2-1, with 7 bases aligning to TRBD1. This CDR3 spans 14 amino acids. The trim removed 5 bases at V and 4 bases at J, leaving 4 bases unmatched. The germline CDR1 and CDR2 sequences are KGHDR and SFDVKD. The CDR3 nucleotides read TGTGCCACCAGTGGGGACAGAGATTACAATGAGCAGTTCTTC. This translates into CATSGDRDYNEQFF.

This chain connects TRBV9 to TRBJ2-7; 8 bases align to TRBD1. CDR1 is SGDLS, CDR2 YYNGEE, per germline. The CDR3 is made up of 16 amino acids. V dropped 4 bases and J dropped 4; count of bases not matched to a gene: 13. The CDR3 DNA reads as TGTGCCAGCAGCCCAACGACAGGGGACTCTTTTTACGAGCAGTACTTC. The encoded protein is CASSPTTGDSFYEQYF. The full variable domain, in which reference TRBV9 and TRBJ2-7 provide the parts outside the CDR3, is DSGVTQTPKHLITATGQRVTLRCSPRSGDLSVYWYQQSLDQGLQFLIQYYNGEERAKGNILERFSAQQFPDLHSELNLSSLELGDSALYFCASSPTTGDSFYEQYFGPGTRLTVT.

This clonotype was recorded many times. This chain uses TRBV5-6 with TRBJ2-7; tentatively, D is TRBD2 (7 bases). Trimming shortened V by 0 bases and J by 6 bases, and 16 bases separated the two germline ends. Germline V lookup: CDR1 SGHDT, CDR2 YYEEEE. The CDR3 covers 15 residues. CDR3 coding DNA: TGTGCCAGCAGCTTGGCGGCGGGGGCCTATACCGAGCAGTACTTC. It encodes CASSLAAGAYTEQYF.

Turning to this clonotype: The junction differs from germline at one of its ends, possibly a read error. The J gene is TRBJ2-1, the V gene TRBV11-1, with 16 bases aligning to TRBD2. There are 17 residues in the CDR3. Per germline, CDR1 SGHAT and CDR2 FQDESV (reference sequence). For the CDR3, the DNA is TGTGCCGGCAGCGGGACTAGCGGGGGGGCTCGTTACAATGAGCAGTTCTTC. Amino acids: CAGSGTSGGARYNEQFF.

Of note for this clonotype: Just one base apart from a much larger clone, this may be a read error. The V call is TRBV25-1, the J call TRBJ2-3; 9 bases map to TRBD1. The assigned J gene may be wrong: the sequence end matches TRBJ1-5 better. The CDR3 has 14 residues. From germline, CDR1 is MGHDK and CDR2 SYGVNS. CDR3 loop: CASAGTGRTDTQHF. DNA of the CDR3: TGTGCCAGCGCCGGGACAGGGCGGACAGATACGCAGCATTTT.